The clone carrying this TCR beta chain was observed a handful of times. The data are from a study of cytomegalovirus exposure and HLA in healthy donors. The CDR3 runs to 16 residues. The trim removed 4 bases at V and 7 bases at J, leaving 14 bases unmatched. In germline, CDR1 is SGHNT, CDR2 YYREEE (reference sequence). 13 Jbeta primers and 60 Vbeta primers were used for the PCR. The method was immunoSEQ multiplex PCR; TCRdb's version includes in-frame clones alone and lacks a portion of them. The sample lists 95,000 to 150,000 clones; roughly 66% were seen once. The source material was PBMCs. The chain carries TRBV5-4 and TRBJ2-1; 7 bases align to TRBD1. The source is a man in his fifties or sixties in good health and CMV-seropositive. CDR3 region: CASSPQGGAKVNEQFF. CDR3 sequence (DNA): TGTGCCAGCAGCCCCCAAGGGGGCGCAAAGGTAAATGAGCAGTTCTTC.